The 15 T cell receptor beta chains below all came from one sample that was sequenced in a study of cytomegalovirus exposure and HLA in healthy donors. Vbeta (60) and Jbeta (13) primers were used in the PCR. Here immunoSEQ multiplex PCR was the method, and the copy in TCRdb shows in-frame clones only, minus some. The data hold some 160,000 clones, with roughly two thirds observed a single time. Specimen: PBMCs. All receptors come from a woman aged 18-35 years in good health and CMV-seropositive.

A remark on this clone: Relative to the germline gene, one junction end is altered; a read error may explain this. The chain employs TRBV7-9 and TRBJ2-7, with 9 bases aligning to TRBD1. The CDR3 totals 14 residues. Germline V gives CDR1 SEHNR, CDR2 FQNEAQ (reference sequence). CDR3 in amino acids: CSSSLTGGAYEQYF. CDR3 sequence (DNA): TGTTCCAGCAGCCTAACAGGGGGCGCCTACGAGCAGTACTTC.

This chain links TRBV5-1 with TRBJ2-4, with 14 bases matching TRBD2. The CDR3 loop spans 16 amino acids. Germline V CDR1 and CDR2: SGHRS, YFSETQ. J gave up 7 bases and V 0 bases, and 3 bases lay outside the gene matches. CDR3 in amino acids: CASSLGTSGGKNIQYF. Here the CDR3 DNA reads TGCGCCAGCAGCTTGGGGACTAGCGGGGGGAAGAACATTCAGTACTTC. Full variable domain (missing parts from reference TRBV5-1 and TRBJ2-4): KAGVTQTPRYLIKTRGQQVTLSCSPISGHRSVSWYQQTPGQGLQFLFEYFSETQRNKGNFPGRFSGRQFSNSRSEMNVSTLELGDSALYLCASSLGTSGGKNIQYFGAGTRLSVL.

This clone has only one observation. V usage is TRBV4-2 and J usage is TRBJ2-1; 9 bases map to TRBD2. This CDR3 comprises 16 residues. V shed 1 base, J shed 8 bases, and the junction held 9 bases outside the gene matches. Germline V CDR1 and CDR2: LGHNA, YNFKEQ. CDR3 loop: CASSQGLAGEKDEQFF. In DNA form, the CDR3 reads TGTGCCAGCAGCCAAGGGTTAGCGGGGGAAAAGGATGAGCAGTTCTTC.

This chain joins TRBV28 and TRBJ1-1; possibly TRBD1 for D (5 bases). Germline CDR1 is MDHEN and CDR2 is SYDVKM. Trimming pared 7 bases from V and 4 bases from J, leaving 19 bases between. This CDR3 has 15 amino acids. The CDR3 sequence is CASMGGAAGGTEAFF. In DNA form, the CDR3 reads TGTGCCAGCATGGGGGGTGCGGCGGGCGGCACTGAAGCTTTCTTT.

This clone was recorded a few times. In nucleotides, the CDR3 is TGTGCCAGCAGCTTAGATCGAGGCAGGGGCCACGAGCAGTACTTC. As protein: CASSLDRGRGHEQYF. This chain joins TRBV11-2 and TRBJ2-7; perhaps TRBD1 as D (6 bases). V was cut by 0 bases and J by 5 bases, with 14 bases left in between. Per germline, CDR1 SGHAT and CDR2 FQNNGV. This CDR3 region has 15 residues.

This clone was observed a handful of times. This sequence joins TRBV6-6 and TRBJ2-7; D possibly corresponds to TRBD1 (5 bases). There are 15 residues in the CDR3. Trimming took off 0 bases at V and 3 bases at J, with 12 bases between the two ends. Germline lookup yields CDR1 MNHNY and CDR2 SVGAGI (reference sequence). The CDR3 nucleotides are TGTGCCAGCAGTTACTCGGACATTGGATACTACGAGCAGTACTTC. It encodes CASSYSDIGYYEQYF.

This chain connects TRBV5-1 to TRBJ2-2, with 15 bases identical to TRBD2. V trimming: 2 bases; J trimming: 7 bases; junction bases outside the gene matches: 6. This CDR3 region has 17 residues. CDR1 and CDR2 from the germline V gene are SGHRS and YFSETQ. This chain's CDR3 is CASSFGLAGGPDGELFF. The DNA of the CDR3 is TGCGCCAGCAGCTTCGGACTAGCGGGGGGGCCGGACGGGGAGCTGTTTTTT.

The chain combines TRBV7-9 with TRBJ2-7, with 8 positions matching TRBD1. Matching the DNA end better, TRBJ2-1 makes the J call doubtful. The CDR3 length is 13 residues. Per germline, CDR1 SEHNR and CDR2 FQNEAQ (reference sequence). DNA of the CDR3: TGTGCCAGCAGCTCAGACAGGGGCGATGAGCAGTTCTTC. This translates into CASSSDRGDEQFF.

The CDR3 region has the DNA TGTGCCAGCAGCCCACCCAGCGGGGGGGCCACAGATACGCAGTATTTT. Translated, it gives CASSPPSGGATDTQYF. The chain has TRBV9 and TRBJ2-3; TRBD2 matches at 10 bases. There are 16 residues in the CDR3. The ends lost 4 bases at V and 2 bases at J; junction bases unmatched: 7. Germline lookup yields CDR1 SGDLS and CDR2 YYNGEE. Filled out from reference TRBV9 and TRBJ2-3, the complete variable domain reads DSGVTQTPKHLITATGQRVTLRCSPRSGDLSVYWYQQSLDQGLQFLIQYYNGEERAKGNILERFSAQQFPDLHSELNLSSLELGDSALYFCASSPPSGGATDTQYFGPGTRLTVL.

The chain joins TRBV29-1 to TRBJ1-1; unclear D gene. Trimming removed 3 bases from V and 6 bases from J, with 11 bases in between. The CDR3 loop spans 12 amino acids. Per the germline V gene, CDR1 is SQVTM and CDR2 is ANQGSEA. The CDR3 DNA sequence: TGCAGCGTTGAGATGAGGGATCCTGAAGCTTTCTTT. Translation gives CSVEMRDPEAFF.

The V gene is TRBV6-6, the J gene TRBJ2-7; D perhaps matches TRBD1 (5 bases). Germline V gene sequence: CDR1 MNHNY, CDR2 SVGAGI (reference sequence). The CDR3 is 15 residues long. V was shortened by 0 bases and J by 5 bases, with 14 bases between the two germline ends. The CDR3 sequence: CASSYSESGFNEQYF. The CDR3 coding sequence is TGTGCCAGCAGTTACTCGGAGTCAGGGTTCAACGAGCAGTACTTC.

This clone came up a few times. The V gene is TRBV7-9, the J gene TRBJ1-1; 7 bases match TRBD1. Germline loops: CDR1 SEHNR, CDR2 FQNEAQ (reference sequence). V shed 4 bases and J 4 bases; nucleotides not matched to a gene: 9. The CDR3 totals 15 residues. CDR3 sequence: CASSSTGNSGTEAFF. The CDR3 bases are TGTGCCAGCAGCTCGACAGGGAATTCTGGCACTGAAGCTTTCTTT.

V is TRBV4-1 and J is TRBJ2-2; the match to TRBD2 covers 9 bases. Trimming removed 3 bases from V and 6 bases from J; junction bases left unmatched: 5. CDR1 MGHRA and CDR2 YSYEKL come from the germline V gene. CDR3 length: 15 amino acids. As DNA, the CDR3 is TGCGCCAGCAGCCATCCCGGGACTAGCCCCGGGGAGCTGTTTTTT. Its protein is CASSHPGTSPGELFF.

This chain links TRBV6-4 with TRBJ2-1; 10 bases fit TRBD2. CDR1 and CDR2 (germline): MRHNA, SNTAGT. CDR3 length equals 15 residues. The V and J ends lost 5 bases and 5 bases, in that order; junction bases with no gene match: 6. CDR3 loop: CASSPSGGANNEQFF. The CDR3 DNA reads TGTGCCAGCAGTCCTAGCGGGGGAGCAAACAATGAGCAGTTCTTC.

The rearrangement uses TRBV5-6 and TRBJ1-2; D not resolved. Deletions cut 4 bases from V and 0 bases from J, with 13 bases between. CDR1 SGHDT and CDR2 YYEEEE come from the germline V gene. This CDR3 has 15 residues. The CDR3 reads CASSRSLLANYGYTF. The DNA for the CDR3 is TGTGCCAGCAGCCGGAGTCTGCTGGCTAACTATGGCTACACCTTC. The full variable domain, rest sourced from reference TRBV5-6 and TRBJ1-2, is DAGVTQSPTHLIKTRGQQVTLRCSPKSGHDTVSWYQQALGQGPQFIFQYYEEEERQRGNFPDRFSGHQFPNYSSELNVNALLLGDSALYLCASSRSLLANYGYTFGSGTRLTVV.